The present T cell receptor beta chain was sequenced within a study of control samples from healthy donors and cancer patients (dated by TCRdb to the early 2020s). Library preparation employed the immunoSEQ multiplex PCR assay. Sourced from immuneACCESS, this table was stored by TCRdb with only in-frame sequences that have V and J called. A share of the clones is absent; for the studies checked, an unresolved V gene accounts for under half, and the remainder has no known explanation. Recorded for this sample are about 75,000 clones; 84% of them occurred a single time. The top ten constitute roughly 15% of the sample. A remark on this clone: The antigen it recognizes is unknown. No base qualities exist here, and no much larger clone lies one base off it.

The receptor comes from a man aged 50 to 59 in good health. The sequenced material came from blood.

In nucleotide form, the sequence is TGTGCCAGCAGAACCTTGACTAGCGGGGCCTACGAGCAGTACTTC. It codes for CASRTLTSGAYEQYF. Recombination linked TRBV27 to TRBJ2-7, and 11 bases in between align with TRBD2. From V the trimming removes 6 bases and from J it removes 2 bases, while the gene matches leave 6 bases of the junction unaccounted for. Measured from the cysteine to the phenylalanine, the CDR3 is 15 residues long. The DNA shown is the 45-base CDR3, in frame from base 1. From a lookup of the germline V gene (reference sequence), CDR1 and CDR2 are MNHEY and SMNVEV.